The rows below give T cell receptor beta chains drawn from one sample of a study of OX40 agonist ivuxolimab in advanced cancers. Produced via immunoSEQ multiplex PCR; TCRdb's table is partial and in-frame only. The sample holds 55,000 to 85,000 clones, 75% to 90% seen once. The sample was CD4+ or CD8+ T cells sorted from blood, taken in a trial of the OX40 agonist ivuxolimab. These receptors were taken from an adult with an advanced solid tumor such as melanoma, head and neck, liver or kidney cancer. Both conserved end residues are trimmed from each CDR3. The order of the fields is V gene, CDR3 protein.

v_call: TRBV28
cdr3_aa: ASSPGGGGYGYT

v_call: TRBV12-5
cdr3_aa: ASGLGGQPQH

v_call: TRBV9
cdr3_aa: ASSATSGGAIDTQY

v_call: TRBV6-6
cdr3_aa: ASKSGGGRPEAF

v_call: TRBV6-4
cdr3_aa: ASSDSPYNSPLH

v_call: TRBV5-1
cdr3_aa: ASREGAGELF

v_call: TRBV6-1
cdr3_aa: ASSEERKWDQPQH

v_call: TRBV28
cdr3_aa: ASSLRQTQTPLH

v_call: TRBV2
cdr3_aa: ASSYDRLAGKVQDEQF

v_call: TRBV27
cdr3_aa: ASSFGLAGGYNEQF

v_call: TRBV25-1
cdr3_aa: ASSEIGLGGNTEAF

v_call: TRBV27
cdr3_aa: ASSLEVSGYGYT

v_call: TRBV7-3
cdr3_aa: ASSLDRATDTQY

v_call: TRBV5-1
cdr3_aa: ASSFSGISTDTQY

v_call: TRBV9
cdr3_aa: ASSVGAGTDTQY

v_call: TRBV5-1
cdr3_aa: ASSLGDGLSNQPQH

v_call: TRBV5-6
cdr3_aa: ASSSEVEGGRGETQY

v_call: TRBV29-1
cdr3_aa: SVDEGQY

v_call: TRBV5-4
cdr3_aa: ASSLAGIYEQY

v_call: TRBV11-2
cdr3_aa: ASSLGVLYEQY

v_call: TRBV19
cdr3_aa: ASSSKPRTGTVLETQY

v_call: TRBV28
cdr3_aa: ASSLLNDRGYGYT

v_call: TRBV28
cdr3_aa: ATQGLRLVGNQPQH

v_call: TRBV5-5
cdr3_aa: ASSPGTMNTEAF

v_call: TRBV10-3
cdr3_aa: AISESSRDTEAF

v_call: TRBV5-1
cdr3_aa: ASSSPGLAPGQF

v_call: TRBV2
cdr3_aa: ASSGGAVLGNEQF

v_call: TRBV30
cdr3_aa: AWSGGGRSSPLH

v_call: TRBV5-4
cdr3_aa: ASSAQGHYGYT

v_call: TRBV6-6
cdr3_aa: ASRIIQGFNEKLF

v_call: TRBV21-1
cdr3_aa: ASSPRLRLSGNTIY

v_call: TRBV28
cdr3_aa: ASSLSRQGAGEQY

v_call: TRBV4-2
cdr3_aa: ASSQDRGEYQPQH

v_call: TRBV4-3
cdr3_aa: ASSQDPWRGGNEQF

v_call: TRBV5-4
cdr3_aa: ASSLGLRDYEQY

v_call: TRBV7-2
cdr3_aa: ASRLVGEQKLF

v_call: TRBV18
cdr3_aa: ASSPGTSTDTQY